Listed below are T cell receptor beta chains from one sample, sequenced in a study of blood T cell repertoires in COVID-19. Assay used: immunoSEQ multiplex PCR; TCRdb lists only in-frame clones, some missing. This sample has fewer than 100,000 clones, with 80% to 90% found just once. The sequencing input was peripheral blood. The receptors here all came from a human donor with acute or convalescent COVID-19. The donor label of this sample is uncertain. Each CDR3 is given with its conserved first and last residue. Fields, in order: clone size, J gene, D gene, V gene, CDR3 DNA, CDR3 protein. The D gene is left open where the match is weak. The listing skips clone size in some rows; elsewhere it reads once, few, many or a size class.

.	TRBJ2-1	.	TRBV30	TGTGCCTGGAGCCGGACATGGAGTGAGCAGTTCTTC	CAWSRTWSEQFF
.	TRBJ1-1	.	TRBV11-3	TGTGCCAGCAGCTTTAACAGTAACACTGAAGCTTTCTTT	CASSFNSNTEAFF
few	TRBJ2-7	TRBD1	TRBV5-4	TGTGCCAGCAGCGTGACAGGGGCCTACGAGCAGTACTTC	CASSVTGAYEQYF
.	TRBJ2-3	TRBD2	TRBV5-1	TGCGCCAGCAGCTTGAAACCGGCTAGCGGGGCCCAGGATACGCAGTATTTT	CASSLKPASGAQDTQYF
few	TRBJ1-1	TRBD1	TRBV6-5	TGTGCCAGCAGCCGGGACAGGGGGCAGGTCACTGAAGCTTTCTTT	CASSRDRGQVTEAFF
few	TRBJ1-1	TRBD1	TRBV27	TGTGCCAGCAGAGTGACAGGGGTGAACACTGAAGCTTTCTTT	CASRVTGVNTEAFF
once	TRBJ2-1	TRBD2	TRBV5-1	TGCGCCAGCAGCTTGAGAGCGGGGGCCCTCGGCAATGAGCAGTTCTTC	CASSLRAGALGNEQFF
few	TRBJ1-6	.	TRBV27	TGTGCCAGCAGCCCAACAGGGTTGACTTCACCCCTCCACTTT	CASSPTGLTSPLHF
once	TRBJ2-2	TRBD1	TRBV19	TGTGCCAGTAGTACCGCAGGGGGCTGGGGCGGGGAGCTGTTTTTT	CASSTAGGWGGELFF
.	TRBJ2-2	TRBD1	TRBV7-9	TGTGCCAGCAGCACGGGACAGGGGACCGGGGAGCTGTTTTTT	CASSTGQGTGELFF
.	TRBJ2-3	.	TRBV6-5	TGTGCCAGCAGTTACCCCGGCACAGATACGCAGTATTTT	CASSYPGTDTQYF
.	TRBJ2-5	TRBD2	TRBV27	TGTGCCAGCAGTTTAGGATTTGTGGGCGGGGGGGCCTGGGCAGAGACCCAGTACTTC	CASSLGFVGGGAWAETQYF
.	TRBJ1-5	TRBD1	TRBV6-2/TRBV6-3	TGTGCCAGCAGCCCGGGACAGGCCAAGAATCAGCCCCAGCATTTT	CASSPGQAKNQPQHF
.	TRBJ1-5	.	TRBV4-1	TGCGCCAGCAGTCTTAGCCGCAATCAGCCCCAGCATTTT	CASSLSRNQPQHF
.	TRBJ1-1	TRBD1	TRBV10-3	TGTGCCATCGGAGGACAGGGATCGAACACTGAAGCTTTCTTT	CAIGGQGSNTEAFF
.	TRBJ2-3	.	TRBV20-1	TGCAGTGCAAATAGGGGAAATACGCAGTATTTT	CSANRGNTQYF
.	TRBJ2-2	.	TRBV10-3	TGTGCCATCAGTGAGTCGAGGCAGCCCACCGGGGAGCTGTTTTTT	CAISESRQPTGELFF
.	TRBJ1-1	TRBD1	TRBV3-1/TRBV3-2	TGTGCCAGCAGCCTTGCTATAGATCCGGGGACAGGGTTTTTCTTT	CASSLAIDPGTGFFF
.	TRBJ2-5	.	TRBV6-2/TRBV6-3	TGTGCCAGCAGTGACCTTACCGGGCGGCAAGGGGGAGAGACCCAGTACTTC	CASSDLTGRQGGETQYF
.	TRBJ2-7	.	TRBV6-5	TGTGCCAGCAGTTACTCCGGGGGAAGCTACGAGCAGTACTTC	CASSYSGGSYEQYF
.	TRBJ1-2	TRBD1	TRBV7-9	TGTGCCAGCAGCCCCGGACAGGGCCAGGTCACCTTC	CASSPGQGQVTF
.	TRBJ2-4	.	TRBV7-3	TGTGCCAGCAGCTTATGGGGCCCAGCCTTGAAAAACATTCAGTACTTC	CASSLWGPALKNIQYF
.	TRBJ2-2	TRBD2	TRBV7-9	TGTGCCAGCAGCTTAACTAGCGGGGGGGCCTGGGAGCTGTTTTTT	CASSLTSGGAWELFF
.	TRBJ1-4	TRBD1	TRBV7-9	TGTGCCAGCAGCTCGGGGGACAGCCTTAATGAAAAACTGTTTTTT	CASSSGDSLNEKLFF
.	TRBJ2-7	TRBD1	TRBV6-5	TGTGCCAGCAGTTGGGACAGGGGCTACGAGCAGTACTTC	CASSWDRGYEQYF
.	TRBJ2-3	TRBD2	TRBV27	TGTGCCAGCGGGAGGCTAGCGGGGTCGGATACGCAGTATTTT	CASGRLAGSDTQYF
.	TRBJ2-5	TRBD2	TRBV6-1	TGTGCCAGCAGTGAAGCTGAAGTTAGCGGGGGGGTACAAGAGACCCAGTACTTC	CASSEAEVSGGVQETQYF
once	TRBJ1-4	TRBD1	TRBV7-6	TGTGCCAGCAGCTTAGGAGGGACAGTCCTTGAAAAACTGTTTTTT	CASSLGGTVLEKLFF
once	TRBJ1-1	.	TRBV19	TGTGCCAGTAGTGTTGGGGGCGCGAACACTGAAGCTTTCTTT	CASSVGGANTEAFF
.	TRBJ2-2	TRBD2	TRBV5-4	TGTGCCAGCAGCTTGTGGCTAGCGGGGGGGGCCGGGGAGCTGTTTTTT	CASSLWLAGGAGELFF
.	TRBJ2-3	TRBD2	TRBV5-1	TGCGCCAGCAGCTTGTTAGCGGGGGGAAAAGGGGATACGCAGTATTTT	CASSLLAGGKGDTQYF
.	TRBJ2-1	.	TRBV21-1	TGTGCCAGCAGCAAAACGAACCGACAGGGAACGCACAATGAGCAGTTCTTC	CASSKTNRQGTHNEQFF
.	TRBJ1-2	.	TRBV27	TGTGCCAGCAGCCAAAGGACAGTGAGCCTTCCTAACTATGGCTACACCTTC	CASSQRTVSLPNYGYTF
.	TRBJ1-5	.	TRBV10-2	TGCGCCAGCAGCCCACAGGAAAATCAGCCCCAGCATTTT	CASSPQENQPQHF
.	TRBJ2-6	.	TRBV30	TGTGCCTGGAGCGTTCGGCGGTCTGGGGCCAACGTCCTGACTTTC	CAWSVRRSGANVLTF
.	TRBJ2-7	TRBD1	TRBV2	TGTGCCAGCAGCCCCGGGACAGGCGTGGGCCAGCAGTACTTC	CASSPGTGVGQQYF
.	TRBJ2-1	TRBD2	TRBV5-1	TGCGCCAGCAGCTTGTCTCCCGGGACTACCTACAATGAGCAGTTCTTC	CASSLSPGTTYNEQFF
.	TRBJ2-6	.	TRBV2	TGTGCCAGCAGTGTGGGAGCCAGCTCTGGGGCCAACGTCCTGACTTTC	CASSVGASSGANVLTF
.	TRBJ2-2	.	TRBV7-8	TGTGCCAGCAGCTATCCCCTGGGGGGGGGCATGAACACCGGGGAGCTGTTTTTT	CASSYPLGGGMNTGELFF
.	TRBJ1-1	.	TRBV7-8	TGTGCCAGCAGCTTGGGGGGATGGGGGACTGAAGCTTTCTTT	CASSLGGWGTEAFF
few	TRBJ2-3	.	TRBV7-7	TGTGCTAGCAGCTTAGGACAGAGCACAGATACGCAGTATTTT	CASSLGQSTDTQYF
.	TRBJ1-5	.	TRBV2	TGTGCCACCGCCGACAGGTTTCAGCCCCAGCATTTT	CATADRFQPQHF
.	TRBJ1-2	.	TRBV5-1	TGCGCCAGCAGCTTGGCCGACAGAGATATCTATGGCTACACCTTC	CASSLADRDIYGYTF